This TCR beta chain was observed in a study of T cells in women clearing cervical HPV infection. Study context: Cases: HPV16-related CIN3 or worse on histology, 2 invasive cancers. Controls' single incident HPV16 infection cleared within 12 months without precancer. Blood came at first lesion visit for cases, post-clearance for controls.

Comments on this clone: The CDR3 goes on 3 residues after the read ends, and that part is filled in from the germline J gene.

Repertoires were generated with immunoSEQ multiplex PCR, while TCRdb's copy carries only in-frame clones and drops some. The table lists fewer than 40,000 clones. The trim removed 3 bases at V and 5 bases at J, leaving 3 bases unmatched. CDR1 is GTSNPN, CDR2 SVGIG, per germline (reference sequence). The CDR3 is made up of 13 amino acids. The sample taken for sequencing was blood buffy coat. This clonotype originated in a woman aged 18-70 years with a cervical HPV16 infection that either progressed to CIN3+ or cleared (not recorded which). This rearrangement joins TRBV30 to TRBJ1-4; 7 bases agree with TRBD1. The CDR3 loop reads CAWRVQGNEKLFF. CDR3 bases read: TGTGCCTGGAGGGTACAGGGGAATGAAAAA.